These T cell receptor beta chains were read from a single sample in a study of T cell responses to AZD1222 COVID-19 vaccine. Using immunoSEQ multiplex PCR, the repertoire was profiled, and TCRdb retains in-frame clones only, with some absent. The sample holds about 70,000 clones, roughly 86% seen once. The material was peripheral blood, obtained on day 0 of MenACWY control vaccination. Every receptor here comes from an adult in good health. CDR3s include the opening cysteine and the closing phenylalanine or tryptophan. A D gene is named only where the DNA matches it firmly. Clone size is not always given. Where it is, it says once, few, many or a class for expanded clones.

D | length | J | size | V | DNA | CDR3
TRBD2 | 16 | TRBJ2-7 | few | TRBV4-3 | TGCGCCAGCAGCCAAGTGACCTGGACTAGCGCCAACGAGCAGTACTTC | CASSQVTWTSANEQYF
TRBD1 | 18 | TRBJ1-3 | . | TRBV4-3 | TGCGCCAGCAGCCAAGCGATAATAACAGGGGGTTCTGGAAACACCATATATTTT | CASSQAIITGGSGNTIYF
. | 12 | TRBJ2-1 | . | TRBV5-1 | TGCGCCAGCAGCTTGCAGGGGAATGAGCAGTTCTTC | CASSLQGNEQFF
. | 17 | TRBJ1-6 | . | TRBV6-4 | TGTGCCAGCAGTGCCGGGCCCTTGAGCTCCTATAATTCACCCCTCCACTTT | CASSAGPLSSYNSPLHF
. | 15 | TRBJ2-1 | . | TRBV23-1 | TGCGCCAGCAGTCTGGGGTGGAGCCGTTACAATGAGCAGTTCTTC | CASSLGWSRYNEQFF
TRBD1 | 15 | TRBJ2-2 | . | TRBV7-6 | TGTGCCAGCAGCTGGACAGGGGGCGTTACCGGGGAGCTGTTTTTT | CASSWTGGVTGELFF
. | 14 | TRBJ2-5 | . | TRBV7-9 | TGTGCCAGCAGCTTCTCCGGGACACCAGAGACCCAGTACTTC | CASSFSGTPETQYF
TRBD1 | 16 | TRBJ1-2 | . | TRBV7-9 | TGTGCCAGCAGCTTATTGGGAGGGGACAGGGTAGATGGCTACACCTTC | CASSLLGGDRVDGYTF
. | 13 | TRBJ1-5 | . | TRBV7-8 | TGTGCCAGCAGTTCCAGACAGGTGGAGCCCCAGCATTTT | CASSSRQVEPQHF
. | 13 | TRBJ2-5 | once | TRBV27 | TGTGCCACCGCCGCGGGGAGCCAAGAGACCCAGTACTTC | CATAAGSQETQYF
. | 14 | TRBJ1-1 | . | TRBV7-2 | TGTGCCAGCAGCTTAGCTACACTTAACACTGAAGCTTTCTTT | CASSLATLNTEAFF
. | 14 | TRBJ1-3 | . | TRBV7-9 | TGTGCCAGCAGCTTAGCGGGGTCTGGAAACACCATATATTTT | CASSLAGSGNTIYF
. | 14 | TRBJ1-2 | . | TRBV9 | TGTGCCAGCAGCCCAGCCATGGTCAACTATGGCTACACCTTC | CASSPAMVNYGYTF
. | 12 | TRBJ1-1 | . | TRBV13 | TGTGCCAGCAGCTCAACAGGGAGTCGAGCTTTCTTT | CASSSTGSRAFF
. | 14 | TRBJ1-1 | . | TRBV6-1 | TGTGCCAGCAGTGAATTCCAAGACAACACTGAAGCTTTCTTT | CASSEFQDNTEAFF
. | 13 | TRBJ1-3 | . | TRBV27 | TGTGCCAGCAGCCCCGGCTCTGGAAACACCATATATTTT | CASSPGSGNTIYF
. | 15 | TRBJ2-7 | . | TRBV19 | TGTGCCAGTAGTATAGGCCCTACCCCAACGGGGGAGCAGTACTTC | CASSIGPTPTGEQYF
TRBD1 | 16 | TRBJ1-6 | . | TRBV7-2 | TGTGCCAGCAGCTTTAAGGTGGGACAGTATAATTCACCCCTCCACTTT | CASSFKVGQYNSPLHF
TRBD1 | 14 | TRBJ2-7 | . | TRBV2 | TGTGCCAGCACGCGGGACAGGGTCTCCTACGAGCAGTACTTC | CASTRDRVSYEQYF
. | 14 | TRBJ1-6 | once | TRBV19 | TGTGCCAGTAACCCACAGGGTTCCAATTCACCCCTCCACTTT | CASNPQGSNSPLHF
. | 11 | TRBJ1-2 | . | TRBV12-3/TRBV12-4 | TGTGCCAGCAGTTTCAGGGATGGCTACACCTTC | CASSFRDGYTF
TRBD1 | 17 | TRBJ2-2 | . | TRBV28 | TGTGCCAGCAGTTTAACTACCGGGACAGGGTTCACCGGGGAGCTGTTTTTT | CASSLTTGTGFTGELFF
. | 16 | TRBJ2-2 | . | TRBV4-2 | TGTGCCAGCAGCCCAGGGGAACTTCGAAACACCGGGGAGCTGTTTTTT | CASSPGELRNTGELFF
TRBD1 | 14 | TRBJ1-6 | . | TRBV30 | TGTGCCAGCAACGACAGGGCTAAAAATTCACCCCTCCACTTT | CASNDRAKNSPLHF
. | 12 | TRBJ2-2 | . | TRBV3-1/TRBV3-2 | TGTGCCAGCAGCCTCAACACCGGGGAGCTGTTTTTT | CASSLNTGELFF
TRBD1 | 16 | TRBJ1-5 | once | TRBV19 | TGTGCCAGTAGTATAGAGGCAGGGGGCGGTAATCAGCCCCAGCATTTT | CASSIEAGGGNQPQHF
. | 14 | TRBJ1-1 | . | TRBV11-2 | TGTGCCAGCAGCGTACAGAGACAGAACACTGAAGCTTTCTTT | CASSVQRQNTEAFF
TRBD1 | 15 | TRBJ2-2 | . | TRBV5-1 | TGCGCCAGCAGCTGGGACAGCGTGAACACCGGGGAGCTGTTTTTT | CASSWDSVNTGELFF
TRBD1 | 14 | TRBJ1-4 | once | TRBV2 | TGTGCCAGCAGTCGGACAGGGGGAGGGGAAAAACTGTTTTTT | CASSRTGGGEKLFF
TRBD2 | 19 | TRBJ2-5 | . | TRBV6-1 | TGTGCCAGCAGTGAATATCGGTCGGCTAGCGGGGGGTCCCAAGAGACCCAGTACTTC | CASSEYRSASGGSQETQYF
. | 13 | TRBJ2-5 | . | TRBV29-1 | TGCAGCGTTGAGAGGCAGCCAGGAGAGACCCAGTACTTC | CSVERQPGETQYF
TRBD2 | 20 | TRBJ2-5 | . | TRBV4-2 | TGTGCCAGCAGCCAAGATCTGAAACGGACTAGCGGGCCGTCACAAGAGACCCAGTACTTC | CASSQDLKRTSGPSQETQYF
. | 15 | TRBJ1-1 | . | TRBV7-6 | TGTGCCAGCAGCTTAGGGGGACAAGTGAACACTGAAGCTTTCTTT | CASSLGGQVNTEAFF
TRBD1 | 17 | TRBJ2-2 | . | TRBV27 | TGTGCCAGCAGTTTAGCCCGGACAGGGGGCTTCACCGGGGAGCTGTTTTTT | CASSLARTGGFTGELFF
. | 16 | TRBJ1-3 | . | TRBV6-1 | TGTGCCAGCAGTGTGACGGACAGATACTCTGGAAACACCATATATTTT | CASSVTDRYSGNTIYF
. | 11 | TRBJ1-2 | . | TRBV29-1 | TGCAGCGTATCTAGGGGCTATGGCTACACCTTC | CSVSRGYGYTF
. | 15 | TRBJ2-1 | . | TRBV7-2 | TGTGCCAGCAGCCCCCGGGGGAGCTCCTACAATGAGCAGTTCTTC | CASSPRGSSYNEQFF
. | 13 | TRBJ2-3 | few | TRBV7-2 | TGTGCCAGCAGCACCCCCGTCGTAGATACGCAGTATTTT | CASSTPVVDTQYF